Listed below are T cell receptor beta chains from one sample, sequenced in a study of T cells in Graves' hyperthyroidism and ophthalmopathy. TCRdb passed the multiplex PCR reads through MiXCR, listing each CDR3 protein once. The sample contains about 250,000 distinct CDR3 sequences, more than 20% of which appear only once. Sequencing was carried out using blood. These receptors were taken from a woman aged 40 to 50 with Graves' ophthalmopathy. Both conserved end residues are part of each CDR3. The order of the fields is CDR3 DNA, CDR3 protein, D gene, J gene, V gene, clone size. D genes are given only for firm matches. Size tells how often a clone was seen (once, few, many) or the class of an expanded clone, and some rows leave it out.

TGCAGTGCTAGAGTAGTAGCCCTCACCTACTTC CSARVVALTYF - TRBJ2-4 TRBV20-1 many
TGTGCCAGCAGTGAAAATACAGAGGGCCTTCCTGAAGCTTTCTTT CASSENTEGLPEAFF - TRBJ1-1 TRBV6-1 -
TGTGCCAGCAGTTTGTGGGGGCTAGAGACCCAGTACTTC CASSLWGLETQYF - TRBJ2-5 TRBV28 many
TGTGCCAGCACCCTGAGGATAAGGTACGAGCAGTACTTC CASTLRIRYEQYF - TRBJ2-7 TRBV5-6 many
TGTGCCAGCAGTTCGATGGGAAAAACCTACGAGCAGTACTTC CASSSMGKTYEQYF - TRBJ2-7 TRBV6-5 many
TGTGCCACCAGCAGAGATGGGTTCGGCAGAGAGACCCAGTACTTC CATSRDGFGRETQYF - TRBJ2-5 TRBV15 -
TGCGCCAGCAGCATACCCACGGCGAACTCTGGAAACACCATATATTTT CASSIPTANSGNTIYF - TRBJ1-3 TRBV5-1 many
TGTGCCAGCAGCGTAGAAAGCGGGAGTGGCGCATACGAGCAGTACTTC CASSVESGSGAYEQYF TRBD2 TRBJ2-7 TRBV9 many
TGCGCCAGCAAGGGGGCGGGAGAGACCCAGTACTTC CASKGAGETQYF TRBD1 TRBJ2-5 TRBV5-1 many
TGTGCCAGTAGTCAACAGGGCGCCCCCCAAGAGACCCAGCACTTC CASSQQGAPQETQHF - TRBJ2-5 TRBV19 many
TGTGCCAGCAGCGCCTGGGCAGGGAATGGCTACACCTTC CASSAWAGNGYTF - TRBJ1-2 TRBV7-2 many
TGTGCCAGCAGCGTACTCCGGGACAGCGGAAACACCATATATTTT CASSVLRDSGNTIYF TRBD1 TRBJ1-3 TRBV7-9 few
TGTGCCAGCAGTTCAGTACAGGTCGGCTATGGCTACACCTTC CASSSVQVGYGYTF - TRBJ1-2 TRBV28 many
TGTGCCAGTGGACTAGCGGGAGAGGCGGGCAACGAGCAGTACTTC CASGLAGEAGNEQYF TRBD2 TRBJ2-7 TRBV6-1 once
TGTGCCAGCAGCTCAAGGATTCGGGAGCTGAATCAGCCCCAGCATTTT CASSSRIRELNQPQHF - TRBJ1-5 TRBV28 many
TGTGCCAGCAGCCAGGGACACCAAGAGACCCAGTACTTC CASSQGHQETQYF - TRBJ2-5 TRBV3-1 many
TGTGCCAGCAGTTACTCGACGGGTTCCGGAAACACCATATATTTT CASSYSTGSGNTIYF - TRBJ1-3 TRBV6-5 -
TGTGCCAGCAGTGTGGCTAGCGGCGCCCAAGAGACCCAGTACTTC CASSVASGAQETQYF TRBD2 TRBJ2-5 TRBV6-1 many
TGTGCCAGCAGTTTAGTGGGGGGAGTCGAGCAGTACTTC CASSLVGGVEQYF - TRBJ2-7 TRBV12-3/TRBV12-4 many
TGTGCCAGCAGCGGCCGGGACAGGCAGAACACTGAAGCTTTCTTT CASSGRDRQNTEAFF TRBD1 TRBJ1-1 TRBV3-1 few
TGCAGCGCCGGCTCGGGGGATAACTATGGCTACACCTTC CSAGSGDNYGYTF - TRBJ1-2 TRBV29-1 many
TGCAGTGCTAGCATTGGACAGGCCCAAGAGACCCAGTACTTC CSASIGQAQETQYF TRBD1 TRBJ2-5 TRBV20-1 many
TGTGCCAGCAGCGAAGCCGGGACAGGTATAGGCTACGAGCAGTACTTC CASSEAGTGIGYEQYF TRBD1 TRBJ2-7 TRBV11-2 -
TGTGCCAGCAGTTTTAGGGGGGGGAGCACTGAAGCTTTCTTT CASSFRGGSTEAFF - TRBJ1-1 TRBV28 many
TGTGCCAGCAGCGTAGTAAGCATGAACACTGAAGCTTTCTTT CASSVVSMNTEAFF - TRBJ1-1 TRBV9 once
TGTGCCAGCAGCTTAGTGGTGGGTGGAGAGACCCAGTACTTC CASSLVVGGETQYF - TRBJ2-5 TRBV11-2 many
TGTGCCAGTAGTTCCACGACAGCCCCTTATGGCTACACCTTC CASSSTTAPYGYTF - TRBJ1-2 TRBV19 -
TGTGCCAGCAGTAACCCGGGACAGGACCTCTCTGGGGCCAACGTCCTGACTTTC CASSNPGQDLSGANVLTF TRBD1 TRBJ2-6 TRBV28 many
TGTGCCATCAGTGGCAGGGAAGAGACCCAGTACTTC CAISGREETQYF - TRBJ2-5 TRBV10-3 many
TGTGCCAGCAGCGGGATACGCGTTGATGGCTACACCTTC CASSGIRVDGYTF - TRBJ1-2 TRBV12-3/TRBV12-4 -
TGTGCCAGCCTGGGACAGGCGAGCACCGGGGAGCTGTTTTTT CASLGQASTGELFF TRBD1 TRBJ2-2 TRBV19 -
TGTGCCAGCAGCGTAATGGGGGAGGAGACCCAGTACTTC CASSVMGEETQYF - TRBJ2-5 TRBV9 many
TGTGCCACCAGCAGAGAGGGGGAGGTGTTTTTT CATSREGEVFF - TRBJ2-2 TRBV15 -
TGCAGTGCTAGAGATCCGGGACAGAGTTCCTACGAGCAGTACTTC CSARDPGQSSYEQYF TRBD1 TRBJ2-7 TRBV20-1 -
TGTGCCAGCAGTACATCACAAGAGACCCAGTACTTC CASSTSQETQYF - TRBJ2-5 TRBV7-2 -
TGTGCCAGCAGTTTCACAGTCCCCGGGACAAAAGGCTACGAGCAGTACTTC CASSFTVPGTKGYEQYF - TRBJ2-7 TRBV27 -
TGTGCCAGCAGTTTATCGAAGGGGGCAGGGGAGCAGTACTTC CASSLSKGAGEQYF TRBD1 TRBJ2-7 TRBV28 many
TGTGCCAGCAGCCGTAGCGGGAGGGAGGTGGAGACCCAGTACTTC CASSRSGREVETQYF TRBD2 TRBJ2-5 TRBV7-2 -
TGTGCCAGCAGCCTTTCGGCAGGAGGACTAGCCTACGAGCAGTACTTC CASSLSAGGLAYEQYF TRBD2 TRBJ2-7 TRBV9 many
TGTGCCAGCAGGACGGGGACTCAAGCTTTCTTT CASRTGTQAFF - TRBJ1-1 TRBV6-1 -
TGTGCCAGCAGAACATCGGGACAGGGGGCCCGCTATGGCTACACCTTC CASRTSGQGARYGYTF TRBD1 TRBJ1-2 TRBV6-1 many
TGTGCCTGGAGTAGGGGGACAGGCCAGAGGGTGAACACTGAAGCTTTCTTT CAWSRGTGQRVNTEAFF TRBD1 TRBJ1-1 TRBV30 -
TGTGCCTGGAAACACCTAATGAACACTGAAGCTTTCTTT CAWKHLMNTEAFF - TRBJ1-1 TRBV30 many
TGTGCTGCCGAAAGATATGGCTACACCTTC CAAERYGYTF - TRBJ1-2 TRBV30 -
TGCAGTGCTAGAGCGCGGGACAGGGGTTTTGGCTACACCTTC CSARARDRGFGYTF TRBD1 TRBJ1-2 TRBV20-1 many
TGTGCCAGCTCACCATGGGACTTGGACACCGGGGAGCTGTTTTTT CASSPWDLDTGELFF - TRBJ2-2 TRBV18 -
TGTGCCAGCAGTTCGCCGGGGAAGGGGGAGACCCAGTACTTC CASSSPGKGETQYF - TRBJ2-5 TRBV6-5 -
TGTGCCAGCAGTGATTCCGGGACGTCGGCCGGCGGAACCCAGTACTTC CASSDSGTSAGGTQYF - TRBJ2-5 TRBV6-1 many
TGTGCCAGCAGCTTACCCCCTTACGAAGCTTTCTTT CASSLPPYEAFF - TRBJ1-1 TRBV7-9 many
TGTGCCAGTAGTACCCAGGGGACCCCGGGCACTGAAGCTTTCTTT CASSTQGTPGTEAFF - TRBJ1-1 TRBV19 many
TGTGCCAGCAGTTTAGGCACAGGGTACGGGACCGGGGAGCTGTTTTTT CASSLGTGYGTGELFF - TRBJ2-2 TRBV28 -
TGCGCCAGCAGCACCTCCTCGGGTGGGGGTACCGGGGAGCTGTTTTTT CASSTSSGGGTGELFF - TRBJ2-2 TRBV5-1 -
TGTGCCAGCAGTACCGGGACAGGGAGCCCACTAAAGTTCTACGAGCAGTACTTC CASSTGTGSPLKFYEQYF TRBD1 TRBJ2-7 TRBV28 many